A single sample is the source of the 10 T cell receptor beta chains below, sequenced in a study of identical twins. TCRdb recomputed calls from the 5' RACE reads with MiXCR, one row per CDR3 protein. Among approximately 600,000 distinct CDR3 sequences, nearly 10% were seen once, and the ten largest hold 2.5% to 3.5%. The same data also went into a second study, on yellow fever vaccine responses in identical twins.

Sequenced sample: PBMCs. The receptor source for this set is a woman between 18 and 30 years old in good health.

Ten or more counts support this clonotype. This sequence joins TRBV12-3 or TRBV12-4 and TRBJ2-3; no firm D call. CDR3 size: 16 residues. The ends were cut back, 1 base at V and 0 bases at J, with 11 bases in the middle. CDR3 sequence reads: CASSLGAASSTDTQYF. Here the CDR3 DNA reads TGTGCCAGCAGTTTAGGGGCTGCCTCTAGCACAGATACGCAGTATTTT.

The chain has TRBV29-1 and TRBJ2-3; 7 nucleotides match TRBD1. V shed 3 bases, J shed 5 bases, and the junction held 17 bases outside the gene matches. This CDR3 is built from 17 residues. Germline lookup yields CDR1 SQVTM and CDR2 ANQGSEA. CDR3 sequence reads: CSVEGEAGGQERDTQYF. The CDR3 nucleotides read TGCAGCGTTGAGGGTGAGGCAGGGGGTCAAGAAAGAGATACGCAGTATTTT.

This clonotype was detected many times. V gene TRBV27 combines with J gene TRBJ1-3, with 12 bases aligning to TRBD1. There are 17 residues in the CDR3. J lost 3 bases, V lost 6 bases, and 9 bases had no gene match. Germline V CDR1 and CDR2: MNHEY, SMNVEV (reference sequence). CDR3 sequence: CASRSGTGGTDGNTIYF. The CDR3 region has the DNA TGTGCCAGCAGATCCGGGACAGGGGGCACGGATGGAAACACCATATATTTT.

CDR3 loop: CASSLLRDQQYF. The DNA of the CDR3 is TGTGCCAGCAGTTTATTGAGGGACCAGCAGTATTTT. The chain is built from TRBV28 and TRBJ2-3; D possibly matches TRBD1 or TRBD2 (5 bases each). Germline assignment: CDR1 MDHEN and CDR2 SYDVKM. The CDR3 totals 12 residues. V dropped 1 base and J dropped 11 bases, with 10 bases sitting between them. The full variable domain, completed using reference TRBV28 and TRBJ2-3, is DVKVTQSSRYLVKRTGEKVFLECVQDMDHENMFWYRQDPGLGLRLIYFSYDVKMKEKGDIPEGYSVSREKKERFSLILESASTNQTSMYLCASSLLRDQQYFGPGTRLTVL.

This clonotype occurred many times. The chain combines TRBV2 with TRBJ2-5; 11 bases are a match to TRBD1. With V trimmed by 7 bases and J by 5 bases, 6 bases remained unmatched. CDR1 is SNHLY, CDR2 FYNNEI, per germline. This CDR3 region has 14 residues. CDR3: CASTERTGGETQYF. CDR3 nucleotide sequence: TGTGCCAGCACAGAAAGGACAGGGGGCGAGACCCAGTACTTC.

This clonotype has just a few counts. This chain links TRBV20-1 with TRBJ2-7; tentatively, D is TRBD1 (7 bases). Germline V gives CDR1 DFQATT, CDR2 SNEGSKA (reference sequence). This CDR3 contains 16 residues. Trimming removed 5 bases from V and 3 bases from J, with 23 bases in between. The CDR3 here is CSAYQGGGGYNYEQYF. CDR3 sequence (DNA): TGCAGTGCTTACCAGGGCGGAGGGGGCTATAACTACGAGCAGTACTTC.

This clonotype turned up a few times. This chain joins TRBV29-1 and TRBJ2-6, with 8 nucleotides matching TRBD1. The germline V gene has CDR1 SQVTM and CDR2 ANQGSEA. The CDR3 has 15 residues. Trimming at V came to 6 bases and at J to 6 bases, leaving 10 bases not matched to a gene. CDR3 amino acids: CSVATGQGMANVLTF. The DNA for the CDR3 is TGCAGCGTCGCCACCGGACAGGGTATGGCCAACGTCCTGACTTTC.

A few counts support this clonotype. This chain links TRBV11-2 with TRBJ1-1; D remains ambiguous. The V and J ends lost 1 base and 4 bases respectively, with 13 bases between them. The CDR3 spans 15 residues. Germline V gene lookup returns CDR1 SGHAT and CDR2 FQNNGV. The CDR3 DNA reads as TGTGCCAGCAGCTTAGCGAGTATCGGGCTCACTGAAGCTTTCTTT. It specifies CASSLASIGLTEAFF. Variable domain in full (rest from reference TRBV11-2 and TRBJ1-1): EAGVAQSPRYKIIEKRQSVAFWCNPISGHATLYWYQQILGQGPKLLIQFQNNGVVDDSQLPKDRFSAERLKGVDSTLKIQPAKLEDSAVYLCASSLASIGLTEAFFGQGTRLTVV.

This clonotype was seen at least ten times. J is TRBJ2-3 and V is TRBV9, with D unresolved. The CDR3 is 14 amino acids. Germline loops: CDR1 SGDLS, CDR2 YYNGEE. V lost 3 bases and J lost 1, with 9 bases in between. The CDR3 DNA reads TGTGCCAGCAGCGCGTCCTTGGGCACAGATACGCAGTATTTT. Translation gives CASSASLGTDTQYF.

The chain carries TRBV30 and TRBJ2-1; TRBD1 matches at 10 bases. Germline V gives CDR1 GTSNPN, CDR2 SVGIG (reference sequence). The trim removed 0 bases at V and 2 bases at J, leaving 7 bases unmatched. This CDR3 contains 17 residues. CDR3 nucleotide sequence: TGTGCCTGGAGTGTTTTGTCGGGACAGGGGCCCTACAATGAGCAGTTCTTC. Translation: CAWSVLSGQGPYNEQFF.